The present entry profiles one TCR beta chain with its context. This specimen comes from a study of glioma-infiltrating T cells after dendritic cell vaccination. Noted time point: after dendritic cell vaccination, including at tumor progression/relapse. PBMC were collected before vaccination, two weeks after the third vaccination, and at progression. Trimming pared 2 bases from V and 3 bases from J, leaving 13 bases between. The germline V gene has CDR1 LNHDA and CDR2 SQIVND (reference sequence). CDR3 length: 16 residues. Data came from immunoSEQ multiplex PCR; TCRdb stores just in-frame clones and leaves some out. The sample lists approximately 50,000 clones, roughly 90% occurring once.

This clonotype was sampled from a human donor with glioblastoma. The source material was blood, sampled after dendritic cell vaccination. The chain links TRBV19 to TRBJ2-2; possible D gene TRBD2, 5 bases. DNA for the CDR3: TGTGCCAGTAGTATATTTCCGGGATTGGACACCGGGGAGCTGTTTTTT. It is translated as CASSIFPGLDTGELFF.